This is a list of T cell receptor beta chains from one sample in a study of T cell changes during pregnancy in multiple sclerosis. Here immunoSEQ multiplex PCR was the method, and the copy in TCRdb shows in-frame clones only, minus some. Of 35,000 to 50,000 clones in the sample, 88% are singletons; the top ten hold 1.2%. The sequencing here drew on CD4+ T cells from peripheral blood mononuclear cells, taken in the second trimester of pregnancy. These receptor sequences come from a female donor with multiple sclerosis, enrolled in a pregnancy study. Each CDR3 is given with its conserved first and last residue. D genes are given only for firm matches.

v_gene	j_gene	d_gene	CDR3aa
TRBV5-5	TRBJ2-7	TRBD2	CASSSGLAGSIEQYF
TRBV11-3	TRBJ2-3	-	CASSLGIAASTDTQYF
TRBV25-1	TRBJ2-6	TRBD2	CASSVTGGPSGANVLTF
TRBV19	TRBJ2-7	TRBD1	CASSIAGQGYEQYF
TRBV5-1	TRBJ2-3	TRBD1	CASSSSGTGAFTDTQYF
TRBV2	TRBJ2-1	TRBD1	CASRTTRDRSGNEQFF
TRBV6-6	TRBJ2-7	TRBD2	CASSFGTSGPRVEQYF
TRBV4-2	TRBJ1-4	-	CASSQAAGADEKLFF
TRBV10-3	TRBJ2-7	-	CAISDSGLSGEQYF
TRBV19	TRBJ2-3	-	CASSIGQTTDTQYF
TRBV7-2	TRBJ1-2	-	CASSPGVDRRHYGYTF
TRBV4-2	TRBJ2-7	-	CASSPSGSSYEQYF
TRBV7-9	TRBJ1-2	TRBD1	CASSSQGVGYGYTF
TRBV19	TRBJ2-1	TRBD2	CASSTRESGRAIEQFF
TRBV4-1	TRBJ1-5	TRBD1	CASSQDRTGGNQPQHF
TRBV19	TRBJ1-2	-	CASTPATAYGYTF
TRBV5-4	TRBJ2-1	TRBD2	CASSPGTLGLAEAGGQFF
TRBV5-6	TRBJ2-2	TRBD2	CASSQEASGYTGELFF
TRBV30	TRBJ1-2	TRBD1	CAWSRGGGYGYTF
TRBV19	TRBJ2-3	TRBD2	CASSGLAGVRYTQYF
TRBV9	TRBJ2-1	TRBD2	CASSVQLSTSGTYNEQFF
TRBV15	TRBJ2-7	TRBD2	CATSRDRTSGTSYEQYF
TRBV7-2	TRBJ2-2	-	CASSLLALTGELFF
TRBV18	TRBJ1-5	-	CASSPRQSNQPQHF
TRBV9	TRBJ2-4	-	CASSEQGVGNIQYF
TRBV28	TRBJ2-2	-	CASRPWPGGELFF
TRBV4-3	TRBJ2-5	TRBD1	CASSRLRTGSQETQYF
TRBV6-1	TRBJ2-1	-	CASSLRLGQFF
TRBV5-1	TRBJ2-2	TRBD2	CASSWGLAGDGTGELFF
TRBV9	TRBJ1-2	TRBD1	CASSDQLRQGRGYTF
TRBV6-6	TRBJ2-7	-	CASMRGVGSPYEQYF
TRBV4-1	TRBJ2-7	TRBD2	CASSQWSSGTTLAYEQYF
TRBV15	TRBJ1-1	-	CATSREEDTEAFF
TRBV5-1	TRBJ2-2	TRBD1	CASSLDGQGFPKLNTGELFF
TRBV5-4	TRBJ2-3	TRBD2	CASSVTSGGDTQYF
TRBV11-2	TRBJ2-7	-	CASSLVGQNEQYF
TRBV5-4	TRBJ2-3	-	CASSLAPGKLGTDTQYF
TRBV11-1	TRBJ1-3	-	CASSLTNTGNTIYF
TRBV11-3	TRBJ2-2	-	CASSLGRNSGELFF
TRBV29-1	TRBJ2-5	-	CSVGEVGETQYF
TRBV11-2	TRBJ2-1	TRBD2	CASSLVPGLAPNEQFF
TRBV9	TRBJ2-3	-	CASSVGASLFTDTQYF
TRBV20-1	TRBJ1-1	-	CSAQNSAFF